The 19 T cell receptor beta chains in this list originate from one sample, sequenced in a study of a mutant IDH1 vaccine in newly diagnosed glioma. As for time point: baseline, week 1 (first vaccination visit). The treatment denotes: pre-vaccination baseline after standard-of-care therapy. Data came from immunoSEQ multiplex PCR; TCRdb stores just in-frame clones and leaves some out. The sample lists around 63,000 clones, 80% to 95% occurring once. The source material was PBMCs, sampled from a glioma patient treated with radiotherapy, temozolomide or both. Receptors were obtained from a man aged 45 to 65 with glioma.

The chain is built from TRBV5-4 and TRBJ2-7; weak D call: TRBD2 (5 bases). The length of the CDR3 is 15 residues. Germline-derived CDR1 and CDR2 are SGHNT and YYREEE (reference sequence). The V end lost 3 bases, the J end lost 0 bases, and 13 bases lay between the germline ends. CDR3 bases: TGTGCCAGCAGCTCAACTAGGTCCATCTCCTACGAGCAGTACTTC. Protein product: CASSSTRSISYEQYF.

V and J are TRBV6-1 and TRBJ1-1; unclear D gene. With 4 bases removed from V and 5 bases from J, the gap between germline ends came to 11 bases. Germline CDR1 and CDR2: MNHNS and SASEGT. The CDR3 is 13 amino acids. CDR3 DNA: TGTGCCAGCAGTGTCTTGAGGGATACTGAAGCTTTCTTT. Amino acids: CASSVLRDTEAFF.

The chain has TRBV5-1 and TRBJ2-5; the D gene could be TRBD1 or TRBD2 (7 bases each). Germline CDR1 SGHRS, CDR2 YFSETQ. CDR3 length: 13 residues. The V and J ends lost 9 bases and 5 bases respectively, with 17 bases between them. CDR3 bases: TGCGCCACCAGGGAGGGGGCGCGTGAGACCCAGTACTTC. Translating it yields CATREGARETQYF.

The gene calls are TRBV6-1 and TRBJ1-2; tentative D call: TRBD1 (5 bases). CDR1 and CDR2 from the germline V gene are MNHNS and SASEGT. The length of the CDR3 is 14 residues. V was cut by 3 bases and J by 4 bases, with 12 bases left in between. The CDR3 region is CASSDRAGSYGYTF. DNA of the CDR3: TGTGCCAGCAGTGACAGGGCAGGGAGCTATGGCTACACCTTC.

V usage is TRBV7-9 and J usage is TRBJ2-1; 8 positions agree with TRBD1. V lost 4 bases and J lost 6; bases outside the gene matches: 5. The CDR3 contains 14 residues. Germline V CDR1 and CDR2: SEHNR, FQNEAQ (reference sequence). The CDR3 loop reads CASSSGTGFNEQFF. The CDR3 nucleotides are TGTGCCAGCAGCTCCGGGACAGGATTCAATGAGCAGTTCTTC.

CDR3 loop: CASSFGLDSYEQYF. CDR3 sequence (DNA): TGTGCCAGCAGCTTCGGACTAGATTCCTACGAGCAGTACTTC. The rearrangement joins TRBV7-2 to TRBJ2-7, with 7 positions matching TRBD2. The CDR3 is 14 amino acids. The trim removed 3 bases at V and 1 base at J, leaving 3 bases unmatched. Germline lookup yields CDR1 SGHTA and CDR2 FQGNSA.

The V and J genes are TRBV7-3 and TRBJ2-7; D possibly corresponds to TRBD1 (6 bases). V shed 2 bases and J shed 2 bases, with 10 bases lying between them. CDR1 and CDR2 from the germline V gene are SGHTA and FQGTGA. The CDR3 runs to 14 residues. The CDR3 sequence: CASSLGQGTYEQYF. As DNA, the CDR3 is TGTGCCAGCAGCTTAGGGCAGGGGACCTACGAGCAGTACTTC. The entire variable domain, with the rest obtained from reference TRBV7-3 and TRBJ2-7, is as follows: GAGVSQTPSNKVTEKGKYVELRCDPISGHTALYWYRQSLGQGPEFLIYFQGTGAADDSGLPNDRFFAVRPEGSVSTLKIQRTERGDSAVYLCASSLGQGTYEQYFGPGTRLTVT.

The chain uses TRBV2 and TRBJ2-1; D not resolved. The V and J ends lost 2 bases and 9 bases respectively, with 5 bases between them. Germline values: CDR1 SNHLY, CDR2 FYNNEI. CDR3 size: 11 residues. The chain's CDR3 is CASSESVEQFF. The CDR3 DNA sequence: TGTGCCAGCAGTGAAAGTGTTGAGCAGTTCTTC.

CDR3 nucleotide sequence: TGTGCCAGCAGTGATACTAGCGGGAGGCAGTACGAGCAGTACTTC. It encodes CASSDTSGRQYEQYF. The rearrangement links TRBV28 to TRBJ2-7; 12 bases fit TRBD2. The CDR3 sequence is 15 residues long. The V gene end was trimmed by 5 bases and the J gene end by 4 bases; junction bases not matched to a gene: 6. Germline values: CDR1 MDHEN, CDR2 SYDVKM. The full variable domain, in which reference TRBV28 and TRBJ2-7 provide the parts outside the CDR3, is DVKVTQSSRYLVKRTGEKVFLECVQDMDHENMFWYRQDPGLGLRLIYFSYDVKMKEKGDIPEGYSVSREKKERFSLILESASTNQTSMYLCASSDTSGRQYEQYFGPGTRLTVT.

The sample holds a few counts of this clone. The gene calls are TRBV5-7 and TRBJ1-3; no definite D call. TRBV5-7 carries the ORF label, with uncertain function. Deletions cut 0 bases from V and 1 base from J, with 5 bases between. This CDR3 comprises 14 residues. The CDR3 spells CASSLARSGNTIYF. The CDR3 DNA is TGTGCCAGCAGCTTGGCCAGATCTGGAAACACCATATATTTT.

This clone appeared once. The chain employs TRBV6-5 and TRBJ2-5; unclear D gene. The CDR3 consists of 11 residues. Trimming took 6 bases from V and 5 from J, leaving 7 bases between them. Germline CDR1 is MNHEY and CDR2 is SVGAGI. CDR3 amino acids: CASRVWETQYF. The CDR3 coding sequence is TGTGCCAGCAGGGTTTGGGAGACCCAGTACTTC.

CDR3 bases: TGTGCCAGCAGTTTACGGCTAGCGGGGGCCGCTCGGGCCGCAGATACGCAGTATTTT. Translating gives CASSLRLAGAARAADTQYF. The genes are TRBV27 and TRBJ2-3, with 10 bases matching TRBD2. Germline V gives CDR1 MNHEY, CDR2 SMNVEV (reference sequence). Trimming at V came to 2 bases and at J to 4 bases, leaving 15 bases not matched to a gene. This CDR3 has 19 residues.

V is TRBV4-1 and J is TRBJ2-7; TRBD1 or TRBD2 may be the D gene (5 bases each). Trimming left V 0 bases short and J 2 bases short, with 11 bases between. Germline values: CDR1 MGHRA, CDR2 YSYEKL. The CDR3 is 15 residues long. DNA for the CDR3: TGCGCCAGCAGCCAAGAGAGGGGCGGACCCTACGAGCAGTACTTC. This sequence encodes CASSQERGGPYEQYF.

The chain recombines TRBV4-2 with TRBJ2-3; the D is unclear. This CDR3 has 12 amino acids. Germline V gene sequence: CDR1 LGHNA, CDR2 YNFKEQ. Trimming shortened V by 1 base and J by 4 bases, and 3 bases separated the two germline ends. The CDR3 sequence is CASSQGSDTQYF. CDR3 coding DNA: TGTGCCAGCAGCCAAGGTTCAGATACGCAGTATTTT.

The V gene is TRBV28, the J gene TRBJ2-7; 7 nucleotides line up with TRBD1. The CDR3 is 13 residues long. Trimming at V came to 10 bases and at J to 1 base, leaving 7 bases not matched to a gene. Germline V gives CDR1 MDHEN, CDR2 SYDVKM. The CDR3 is CATKLTGSYEQYF. Written as DNA, the CDR3 is TGTGCCACGAAGCTGACAGGGTCCTACGAGCAGTACTTC.

The chain couples TRBV7-3 to TRBJ1-1; tentatively, D is TRBD1 (5 bases). Germline V gene lookup returns CDR1 SGHTA and CDR2 FQGTGA. The germline V and J ends were trimmed by 5 bases and 1 base, with 20 bases remaining between them. The CDR3 extends over 17 amino acids. CDR3 nucleotide sequence: TGTGCCAGCAGCCACGGACACCTGGGAGTACGGAACACTGAAGCTTTCTTT. Protein product: CASSHGHLGVRNTEAFF.

A word on this clone: Other nucleotide sequences in the sample specify the same CDR3. V and J are TRBV6-5 and TRBJ1-5; the D is unclear. The CDR3 runs 10 residues. In germline, CDR1 is MNHEY, CDR2 SVGAGI. The V end lost 8 bases, the J end lost 4 bases, and 3 bases lay between the germline ends. CDR3 sequence (DNA): TGTGCCAGCGGGAATCAGCCCCAGCATTTT. It encodes CASGNQPQHF.

The chain joins TRBV10-3 to TRBJ1-1; D call uncertain. This CDR3 spans 11 amino acids. Germline CDR1 is ENHRY and CDR2 is SYGVKD. V lost 5 bases and J lost 0, with 1 base in between. CDR3 in amino acids: CAISMNTEAFF. The CDR3 DNA is TGTGCCATCAGTATGAACACTGAAGCTTTCTTT.

This chain links TRBV15 with TRBJ1-2; TRBD1 aligns across 11 bases. CDR1 and CDR2 from the germline V gene are LNHNV and YYDKDF (reference sequence). The CDR3 totals 15 residues. The V and J ends lost 1 base and 4 bases, in that order; junction bases with no gene match: 2. CDR3 protein: CATSRGDRGSYGYTF. DNA for the CDR3: TGTGCCACCAGCAGAGGGGACAGGGGGAGCTATGGCTACACCTTC.